This T cell receptor (beta chain) was identified during a study of cytomegalovirus exposure and HLA in healthy donors. Study context: HLA-typed donors were the source of 83 million or so unique TCRs, which an early data release held. Points from the study as a whole: In a later analysis, parvovirus B19, influenza, CMV and Epstein-Barr virus appeared linked to several top co-occurrence clusters. Cytomegalovirus-associated status was assigned to about 150 TCR beta chains. Segments of the TCR beta V type were, in most cases, productive about 90% or about 30% of the time in an earlier analysis.

This clone has only a few counts. Its antigen remains unknown. Researchers ran the PCR with 60 Vbeta and 13 Jbeta primers. Generated by immunoSEQ multiplex PCR, the TCRdb table keeps only in-frame clones and is missing some. The table records 140,000 to 150,000 clones, less than 10% of them present only once. This CDR3 spans 14 amino acids. CDR1 SGHRS and CDR2 YFSETQ come from the germline V gene. V was clipped by 0 bases and J by 2 bases, with 9 bases between them. This rearrangement joins TRBV5-1 to TRBJ2-7, with a possible D match to TRBD1 (6 bases). This receptor was taken from a man aged 45-65 years in good health and CMV-seronegative. Specimen: PBMCs. DNA of the CDR3: TGCGCCAGCAGCTTGGGACAGGATACCTACGAGCAGTACTTC. Translating it yields CASSLGQDTYEQYF.